This T cell receptor (beta chain) is from a study of T cells after yellow fever vaccination. Across the study: It was SMART-Seq v4 Ultra Low Input that prepared the fractions with low cell numbers.

A 5'RACE template-switching step, the method used to make TCR cDNA, added a universal primer site and UMIs. Using its own MiXCR run on the 5' RACE reads, TCRdb lists one record per CDR3 protein. The sample lists hundreds of thousands of distinct CDR3 sequences, 13% seen once, with over 12% in the top ten. About this clonotype itself: The target antigen is unknown.

Study-wide results and limits: Clonotypes found in both CD4 and CD8 compartments made up a small share. Most clones from primary vaccination resurfaced after the booster (around 97% CD4, more than 75% CD8).

The CDR3 has 13 residues. Germline CDR1 and CDR2: SGHAT and FQNNGV. Trimming took off 5 bases at V and 6 bases at J, with 11 bases between the two ends. The chain carries TRBV11-2 and TRBJ1-5; perhaps TRBD1 as D (6 bases). The source material was PBMCs, sampled on the day of the yellow fever booster vaccination. This sequence was found in a man younger than 45 who received the YFV17D yellow fever vaccine. The CDR3 DNA follows: TGTGCCAGCAGCACTACAGGGATTCAGCCCCAGCATTTT. Amino acid sequence: CASSTTGIQPQHF.